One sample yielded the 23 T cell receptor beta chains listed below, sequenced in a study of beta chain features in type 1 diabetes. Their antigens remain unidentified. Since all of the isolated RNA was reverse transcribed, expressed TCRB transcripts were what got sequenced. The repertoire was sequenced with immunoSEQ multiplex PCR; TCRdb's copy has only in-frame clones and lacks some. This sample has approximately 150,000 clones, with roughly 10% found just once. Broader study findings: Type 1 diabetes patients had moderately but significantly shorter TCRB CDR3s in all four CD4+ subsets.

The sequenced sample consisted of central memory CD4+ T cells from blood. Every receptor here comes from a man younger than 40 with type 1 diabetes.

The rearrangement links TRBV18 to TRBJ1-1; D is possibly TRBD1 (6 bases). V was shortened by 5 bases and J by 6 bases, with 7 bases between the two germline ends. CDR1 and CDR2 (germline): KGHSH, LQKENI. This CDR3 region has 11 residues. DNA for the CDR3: TGTGCCAGCTCAAAGGGGGCTGAAGCTTTCTTT. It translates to CASSKGAEAFF.

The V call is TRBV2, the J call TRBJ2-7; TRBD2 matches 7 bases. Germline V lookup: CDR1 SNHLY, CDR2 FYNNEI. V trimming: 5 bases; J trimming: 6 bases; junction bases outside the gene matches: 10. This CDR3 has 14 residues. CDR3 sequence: CASSSSSGTLEQYF. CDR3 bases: TGTGCCAGCAGTTCCTCTAGCGGCACCCTCGAGCAGTACTTC.

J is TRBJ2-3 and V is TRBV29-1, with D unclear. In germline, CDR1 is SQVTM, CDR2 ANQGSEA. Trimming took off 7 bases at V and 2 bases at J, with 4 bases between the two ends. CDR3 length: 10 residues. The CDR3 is CSAYTDTQYF. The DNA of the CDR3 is TGCAGCGCGTACACAGATACGCAGTATTTT.

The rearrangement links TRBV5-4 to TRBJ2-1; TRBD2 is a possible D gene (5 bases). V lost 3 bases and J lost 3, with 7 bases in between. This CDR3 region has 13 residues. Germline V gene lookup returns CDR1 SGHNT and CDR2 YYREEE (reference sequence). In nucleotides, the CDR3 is TGTGCCAGCAGCTCCCGGGACTACAATGAGCAGTTCTTC. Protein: CASSSRDYNEQFF.

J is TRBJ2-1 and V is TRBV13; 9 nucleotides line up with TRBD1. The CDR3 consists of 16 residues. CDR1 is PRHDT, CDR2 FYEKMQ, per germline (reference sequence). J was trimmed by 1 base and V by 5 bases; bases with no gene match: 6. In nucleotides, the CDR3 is TGTGCCAGCAGCGGGGGGGGACAGGGTTCCTACAATGAGCAGTTCTTC. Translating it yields CASSGGGQGSYNEQFF.

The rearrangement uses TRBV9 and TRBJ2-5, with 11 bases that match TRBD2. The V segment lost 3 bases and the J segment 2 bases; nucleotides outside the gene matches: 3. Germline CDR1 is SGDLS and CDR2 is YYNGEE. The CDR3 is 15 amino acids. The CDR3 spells CASSALAGGQETQYF. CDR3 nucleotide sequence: TGTGCCAGCAGCGCTCTAGCGGGGGGACAAGAGACCCAGTACTTC.

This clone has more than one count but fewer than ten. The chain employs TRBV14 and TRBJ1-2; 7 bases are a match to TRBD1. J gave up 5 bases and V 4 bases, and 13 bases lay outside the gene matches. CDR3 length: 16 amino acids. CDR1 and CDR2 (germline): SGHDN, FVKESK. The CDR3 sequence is CASSRTVGTENYGYTF. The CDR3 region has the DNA TGTGCCAGCAGCCGCACTGTCGGGACAGAGAATTATGGCTACACCTTC.

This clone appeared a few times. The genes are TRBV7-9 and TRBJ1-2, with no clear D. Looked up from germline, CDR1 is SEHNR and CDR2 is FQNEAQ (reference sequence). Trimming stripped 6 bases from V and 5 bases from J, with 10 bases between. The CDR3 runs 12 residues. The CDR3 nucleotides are TGTGCCAGCAGGAGACAAGAGTATGGCTACACCTTC. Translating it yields CASRRQEYGYTF. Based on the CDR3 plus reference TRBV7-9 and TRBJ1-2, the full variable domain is DTGVSQNPRHKITKRGQNVTFRCDPISEHNRLYWYRQTLGQGPEFLTYFQNEAQLEKSRLLSDRFSAERPKGSFSTLEIQRTEQGDSAMYLCASRRQEYGYTFGSGTRLTVV.

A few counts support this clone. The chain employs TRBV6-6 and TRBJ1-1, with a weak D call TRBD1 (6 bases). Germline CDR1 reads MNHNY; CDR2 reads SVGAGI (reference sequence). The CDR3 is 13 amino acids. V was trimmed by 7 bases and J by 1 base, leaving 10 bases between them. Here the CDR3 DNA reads TGTGCCAGCATACAGGGAGAGAACACTGAAGCTTTCTTT. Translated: CASIQGENTEAFF.

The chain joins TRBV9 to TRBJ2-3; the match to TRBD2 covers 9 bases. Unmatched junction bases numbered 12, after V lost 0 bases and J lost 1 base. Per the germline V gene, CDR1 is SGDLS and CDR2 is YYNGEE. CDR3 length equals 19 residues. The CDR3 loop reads CASSVAGGWASGGTDTQYF. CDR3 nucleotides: TGTGCCAGCAGCGTAGCTGGGGGGTGGGCTAGCGGGGGCACAGATACGCAGTATTTT.

The CDR3 sequence is CSVETDYEQYF. CDR3 bases: TGCAGCGTTGAGACTGACTACGAGCAGTACTTC. The chain uses TRBV29-1 and TRBJ2-7; D remains unclear. The germline V gene has CDR1 SQVTM and CDR2 ANQGSEA. This CDR3 spans 11 amino acids. V was pared by 3 bases and J by 3 bases, with 6 bases between.

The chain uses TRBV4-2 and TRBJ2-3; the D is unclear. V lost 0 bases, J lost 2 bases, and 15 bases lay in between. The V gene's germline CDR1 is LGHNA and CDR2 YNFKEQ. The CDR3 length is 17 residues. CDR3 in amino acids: CASSQDLGRIATDTQYF. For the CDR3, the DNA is TGTGCCAGCAGCCAAGATCTTGGCCGGATAGCCACAGATACGCAGTATTTT.

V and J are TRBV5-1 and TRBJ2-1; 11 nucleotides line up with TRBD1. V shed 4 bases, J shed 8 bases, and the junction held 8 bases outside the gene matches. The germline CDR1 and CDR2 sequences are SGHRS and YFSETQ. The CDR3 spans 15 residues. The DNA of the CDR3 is TGCGCCAGCAGCGATCCGGGACAGGGGGTAGATGAGCAGTTCTTC. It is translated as CASSDPGQGVDEQFF.

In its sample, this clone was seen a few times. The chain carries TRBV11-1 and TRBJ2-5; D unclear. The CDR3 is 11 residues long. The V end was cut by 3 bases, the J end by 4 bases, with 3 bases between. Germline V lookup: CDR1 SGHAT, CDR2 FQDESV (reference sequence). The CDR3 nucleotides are TGTGCCAGCAGCTTCGGAGAGACCCAGTACTTC. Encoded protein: CASSFGETQYF. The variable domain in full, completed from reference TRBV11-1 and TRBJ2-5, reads EAEVAQSPRYKITEKSQAVAFWCDPISGHATLYWYRQILGQGPELLVQFQDESVVDDSQLPKDRFSAERLKGVDSTLKIQPAELGDSAMYLCASSFGETQYFGPGTRLLVL.

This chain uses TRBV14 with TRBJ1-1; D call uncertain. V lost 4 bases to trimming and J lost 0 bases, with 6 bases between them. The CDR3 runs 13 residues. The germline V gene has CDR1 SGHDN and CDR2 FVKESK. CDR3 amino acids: CASSRGLNTEAFF. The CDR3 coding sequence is TGTGCCAGCAGCCGTGGCCTGAACACTGAAGCTTTCTTT.

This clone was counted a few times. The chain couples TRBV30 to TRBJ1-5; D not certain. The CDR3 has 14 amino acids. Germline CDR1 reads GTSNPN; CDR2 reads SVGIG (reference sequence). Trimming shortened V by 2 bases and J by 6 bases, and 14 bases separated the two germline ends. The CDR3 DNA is TGTGCCTGGAGTAGCCTCACGGGGAGTCAGCCCCAGCATTTT. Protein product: CAWSSLTGSQPQHF. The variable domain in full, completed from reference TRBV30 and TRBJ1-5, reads SQTIHQWPATLVQPVGSPLSLECTVEGTSNPNLYWYRQAAGRGLQLLFYSVGIGQISSEVPQNLSASRPQDRQFILSSKKLLLSDSGFYLCAWSSLTGSQPQHFGDGTRLSIL.

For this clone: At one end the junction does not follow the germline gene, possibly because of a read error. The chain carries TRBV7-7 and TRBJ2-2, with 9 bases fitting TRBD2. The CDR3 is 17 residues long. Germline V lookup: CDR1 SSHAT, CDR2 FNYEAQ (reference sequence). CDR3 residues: CASSLLLSGGNTGELFF. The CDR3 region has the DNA TGTGCTAGCAGCTTACTTCTTAGCGGGGGGAACACCGGGGAGCTGTTTTTT.

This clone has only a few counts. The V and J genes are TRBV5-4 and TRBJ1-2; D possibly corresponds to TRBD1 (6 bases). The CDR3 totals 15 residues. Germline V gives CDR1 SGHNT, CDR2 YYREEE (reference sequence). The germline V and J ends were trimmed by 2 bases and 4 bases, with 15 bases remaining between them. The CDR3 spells CASSFRAGEGYGYTF. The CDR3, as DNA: TGTGCCAGCAGCTTCCGGGCAGGGGAGGGCTATGGCTACACCTTC.

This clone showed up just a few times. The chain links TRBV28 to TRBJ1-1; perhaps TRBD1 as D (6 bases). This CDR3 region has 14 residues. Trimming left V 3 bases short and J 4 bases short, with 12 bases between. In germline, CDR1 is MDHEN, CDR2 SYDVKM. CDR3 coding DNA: TGTGCCAGCAGTTTCGGACAGTCTACCACTGAAGCTTTCTTT. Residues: CASSFGQSTTEAFF. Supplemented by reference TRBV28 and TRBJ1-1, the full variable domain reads DVKVTQSSRYLVKRTGEKVFLECVQDMDHENMFWYRQDPGLGLRLIYFSYDVKMKEKGDIPEGYSVSREKKERFSLILESASTNQTSMYLCASSFGQSTTEAFFGQGTRLTVV.

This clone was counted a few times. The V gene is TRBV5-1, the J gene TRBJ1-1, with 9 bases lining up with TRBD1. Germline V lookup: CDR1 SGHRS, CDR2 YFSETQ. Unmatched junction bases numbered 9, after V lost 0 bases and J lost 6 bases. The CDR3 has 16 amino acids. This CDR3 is CASSLDVAGTGSEAFF. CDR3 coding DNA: TGCGCCAGCAGCTTGGATGTAGCGGGGACAGGGTCTGAAGCTTTCTTT.

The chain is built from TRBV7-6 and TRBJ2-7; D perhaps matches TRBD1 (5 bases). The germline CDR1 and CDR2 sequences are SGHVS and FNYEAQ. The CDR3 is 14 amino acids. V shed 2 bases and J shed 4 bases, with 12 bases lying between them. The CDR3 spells CASSLMEGQYEQYF. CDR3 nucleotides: TGTGCCAGCAGCTTAATGGAAGGACAATACGAGCAGTACTTC. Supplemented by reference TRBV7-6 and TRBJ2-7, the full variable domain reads GAGVSQSPRYKVTKRGQDVALRCDPISGHVSLYWYRQALGQGPEFLTYFNYEAQQDKSGLPNDRFSAERPEGSISTLTIQRTEQRDSAMYRCASSLMEGQYEQYFGPGTRLTVT.

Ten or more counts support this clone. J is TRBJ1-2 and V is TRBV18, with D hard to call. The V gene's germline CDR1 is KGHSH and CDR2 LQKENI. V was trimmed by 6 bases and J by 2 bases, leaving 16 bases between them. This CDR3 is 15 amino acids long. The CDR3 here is CASSSDQRGNYGYTF. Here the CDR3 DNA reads TGTGCCAGCTCTTCAGACCAGCGAGGGAACTATGGCTACACCTTC.

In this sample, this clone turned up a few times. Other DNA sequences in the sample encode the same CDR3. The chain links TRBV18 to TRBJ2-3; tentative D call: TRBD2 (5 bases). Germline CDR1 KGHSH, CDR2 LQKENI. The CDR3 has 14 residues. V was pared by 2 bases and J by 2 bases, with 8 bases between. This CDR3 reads CASSPSGITDTQYF. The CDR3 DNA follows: TGTGCCAGCTCACCATCCGGGATCACAGATACGCAGTATTTT.